The present T cell receptor (beta chain) was sequenced within a study of blood T cell repertoires in COVID-19. At the level of the study: Acute and convalescent COVID-19 specimens originated in the United States, Italy and Spain. Nucleic acid was either cDNA or gDNA, and it came from T cells, B-cell-depleted T cells, or PBMCs.

Per the germline V gene, CDR1 is LNHNV and CDR2 is YYDKDF (reference sequence). Between the trimmed V and J ends, which lost 0 bases and 6 bases, there was a span of 12 bases. The CDR3 has 15 residues. The authors' processing: Reference gene primers were amplified, and this amplification served to estimate nucleated cell counts. TCRdb's table, derived via immunoSEQ multiplex PCR, lists solely in-frame clones and lacks some. The DNA gave D and trimming, while V, J and clone size come from that table. The sample contains roughly 100,000 clones, around nine tenths of which appear only once. The sequence came from a woman aged 50 to 60 with COVID-19, enrolled during active disease. The chain has TRBV15 and TRBJ2-1, with D unresolved. Sequencing was carried out using peripheral blood. The CDR3 loop reads CATSRDSMASNEQFF. CDR3 nucleotide sequence: TGTGCCACCAGCAGAGACTCAATGGCCAGCAATGAGCAGTTCTTC.